In its sample, the clone carrying this TCR beta chain was seen a few times. The antigen is unknown. Treatment specified: approximately nine-day PBMC culture with coronavirus spike peptide pools or control peptides (ViraFEST assay). The data were obtained in a study of vaccination and CD4 T cells after COVID-19. As for the study in general: Controls had a CEFX pool, an HIV-1 Nef pool, or no peptide added.

An Oncomine TCR Beta short-read assay was used to sequence the DNA from cultured CD4+ T cells. One entry per CDR3 protein, called by TCRdb with MiXCR from the PCR reads. The table has some 12,000 distinct CDR3 sequences, more than 35% seen once. CDR1 and CDR2 from the germline V gene are SNHLY and FYNNEI. The trim removed 8 bases at V and 1 base at J, leaving 3 bases unmatched. The CDR3 consists of 13 residues. The chain links TRBV2 to TRBJ2-3; 7 bases align to TRBD2. This sequence originates from a human donor with COVID-19. Material for sequencing was cultured CD4+ T cells from blood. The CDR3 coding sequence is TGTGCCAGCGGGGGGGTCGGCACAGATACGCAGTATTTT. Translated: CASGGVGTDTQYF.